Below are 13 T cell receptor beta chains sequenced from a single sample in a study of blood T cell repertoires in COVID-19. Here immunoSEQ multiplex PCR was the method, and the copy in TCRdb shows in-frame clones only, minus some. The data show around 99,000 clones, 79% seen once. The material sequenced was peripheral blood. Receptors were obtained from a woman of 80 years or more with active or convalescent COVID-19.

The chain links TRBV11-3 to TRBJ2-2; perhaps TRBD1 as D (6 bases). V was clipped by 0 bases and J by 3 bases, with 11 bases between them. The CDR3 length is 16 residues. Germline values: CDR1 SGHNT, CDR2 YENEEA. In DNA, the CDR3 is TGTGCCAGCAGCTTAGAAACAGGGTGGGACACCGGGGAGCTGTTTTTT. This gives the protein CASSLETGWDTGELFF.

The chain uses TRBV28 and TRBJ2-7; 12 nucleotides match TRBD2. The ends lost 4 bases at V and 5 bases at J; junction bases unmatched: 9. In germline, CDR1 is MDHEN, CDR2 SYDVKM. This CDR3 region has 16 residues. For the CDR3, the DNA is TGTGCCAGCAGTTCCCTCAGACTAGCGGGAGAAGACGAGCAGTACTTC. This translates into CASSSLRLAGEDEQYF.

The gene calls are TRBV9 and TRBJ1-2; the match to TRBD1 covers 8 bases. Per the germline V gene, CDR1 is SGDLS and CDR2 is YYNGEE. The length of the CDR3 is 15 residues. V lost 0 bases to trimming and J lost 4 bases; unmatched junction nucleotides: 5. The CDR3 sequence is CASSVATGGGYGYTF. CDR3 sequence (DNA): TGTGCCAGCAGCGTAGCCACAGGGGGTGGCTATGGCTACACCTTC.

This chain joins TRBV5-5 and TRBJ1-5; 9 bases are a match to TRBD1. The germline gives CDR1 SGHKS, CDR2 YYEKEE (reference sequence). Trimming took 4 bases from V and 3 from J; bases not matched to a gene: 11. The CDR3 covers 17 residues. CDR3 region: CASSAGQGTVSNQPQHF. As DNA, the CDR3 is TGTGCCAGCAGCGCGGGACAGGGAACCGTTTCCAATCAGCCCCAGCATTTT. The whole variable domain, filled in from reference TRBV5-5 and TRBJ1-5, reads DAGVTQSPTHLIKTRGQQVTLRCSPISGHKSVSWYQQVLGQGPQFIFQYYEKEERGRGNFPDRFSARQFPNYSSELNVNALLLGDSALYLCASSAGQGTVSNQPQHFGDGTRLSIL.

The V call is TRBV9, the J call TRBJ1-1; D is unresolved. Trimming cost V 3 bases and J 5 bases, with 8 bases left between them. CDR1 is SGDLS and CDR2 is YYNGEE in the germline V gene. The CDR3 spans 12 residues. CDR3 region: CASSAQATEAFF. As DNA, the CDR3 is TGTGCCAGCAGCGCCCAGGCTACTGAAGCTTTCTTT. Full variable domain (remainder filled in from reference TRBV9 and TRBJ1-1): DSGVTQTPKHLITATGQRVTLRCSPRSGDLSVYWYQQSLDQGLQFLIQYYNGEERAKGNILERFSAQQFPDLHSELNLSSLELGDSALYFCASSAQATEAFFGQGTRLTVV.

The J gene is TRBJ1-1, the V gene TRBV18; tentative D call: TRBD1 (6 bases). Germline loops: CDR1 KGHSH, CDR2 LQKENI. Deletions cut 5 bases from V and 8 bases from J, with 12 bases between. CDR3 length: 12 amino acids. The CDR3 DNA reads as TGTGCCAGCTCATCCCTTGACAGGGAAGCTTTCTTT. It yields the protein CASSSLDREAFF. Based on the CDR3 plus reference TRBV18 and TRBJ1-1, the full variable domain is NAGVMQNPRHLVRRRGQEARLRCSPMKGHSHVYWYRQLPEEGLKFMVYLQKENIIDESGMPKERFSAEFPKEGPSILRIQQVVRGDSAAYFCASSSLDREAFFGQGTRLTVV.

This chain uses TRBV19 with TRBJ1-1; possibly TRBD1 for D (5 bases). Trimming removed 2 bases from V and 2 bases from J, with 9 bases in between. The V gene's germline CDR1 is LNHDA and CDR2 SQIVND (reference sequence). This CDR3 region has 14 residues. CDR3 residues: CASSIWGLNTEAFF. The DNA for the CDR3 is TGTGCCAGTAGTATATGGGGCCTCAACACTGAAGCTTTCTTT.

The rearrangement links TRBV28 to TRBJ1-2, with D unclear. With 3 bases removed from V and 1 base from J, the gap between germline ends came to 9 bases. CDR3 size: 14 residues. Per the germline V gene, CDR1 is MDHEN and CDR2 is SYDVKM. The CDR3 reads CASSFLAVNYGYTF. In DNA form, the CDR3 reads TGTGCCAGCAGTTTTTTAGCGGTTAACTATGGCTACACCTTC.

This clone showed up just once. The chain employs TRBV18 and TRBJ2-1; TRBD2 might be the D (6 bases). The germline CDR1 and CDR2 sequences are KGHSH and LQKENI. This CDR3 has 16 residues. With 0 bases removed from V and 4 bases from J, the gap between germline ends came to 13 bases. CDR3 residues: CASSPPGLAQYNEQFF. CDR3 bases: TGTGCCAGCTCACCACCGGGGCTAGCGCAGTACAATGAGCAGTTCTTC. Filled out from reference TRBV18 and TRBJ2-1, the complete variable domain reads NAGVMQNPRHLVRRRGQEARLRCSPMKGHSHVYWYRQLPEEGLKFMVYLQKENIIDESGMPKERFSAEFPKEGPSILRIQQVVRGDSAAYFCASSPPGLAQYNEQFFGPGTRLTVL.

About this clone: A read error may produce the germline difference seen at one junction end. The gene calls are TRBV6-6 and TRBJ2-5; 8 bases are shared with TRBD1. Germline V gene sequence: CDR1 MNHNY, CDR2 SVGAGI (reference sequence). The CDR3 has 16 residues. The CDR3 bases are TGTGCCAGCAGTGACTCCGAGACAGGGGATCGGGAGACCCAGTACTTC. As protein: CASSDSETGDRETQYF.

This clone was picked up one time. The genes are TRBV5-1 and TRBJ2-1; maybe TRBD2 (5 bases). CDR1 is SGHRS and CDR2 is YFSETQ in the germline V gene. The CDR3 contains 14 residues. The V gene lost 3 bases and the J gene lost 5 bases, with 12 bases spanning the gap. The DNA for the CDR3 is TGCGCCAGCAGCTCTCTCCTGACTAACAATGAGCAGTTCTTC. Encoded protein: CASSSLLTNNEQFF.

This rearrangement joins TRBV5-4 to TRBJ2-7; the D gene is possibly TRBD2 (6 bases). CDR3 size: 16 residues. From germline, CDR1 is SGHNT and CDR2 YYREEE (reference sequence). Trimming removed 3 bases at V and 2 bases at J, with 18 bases between. The CDR3 nucleotides are TGTGCCAGCAGCTCGCCCATGGGCGGGAATACCTACGAGCAGTACTTC. The encoded protein is CASSSPMGGNTYEQYF.

The chain uses TRBV12-5 and TRBJ2-3; 8 bases line up with TRBD1. CDR3 length: 16 amino acids. Unmatched junction bases numbered 9, after V lost 1 base and J lost 6 bases. Germline V CDR1 and CDR2: LGHNT, FRNRAP. The CDR3 protein is CASGLGATGGLDTQYF. The CDR3 region has the DNA TGTGCTAGTGGTTTGGGGGCTACAGGGGGGTTGGATACGCAGTATTTT.